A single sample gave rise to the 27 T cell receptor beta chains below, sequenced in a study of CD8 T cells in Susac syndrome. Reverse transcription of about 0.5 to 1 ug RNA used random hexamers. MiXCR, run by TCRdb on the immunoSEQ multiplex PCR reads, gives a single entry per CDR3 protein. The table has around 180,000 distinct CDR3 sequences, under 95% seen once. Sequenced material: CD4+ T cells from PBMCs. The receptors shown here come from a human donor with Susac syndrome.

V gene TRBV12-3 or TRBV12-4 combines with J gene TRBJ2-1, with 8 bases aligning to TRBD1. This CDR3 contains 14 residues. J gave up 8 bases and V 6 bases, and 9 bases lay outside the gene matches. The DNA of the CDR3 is TGTGCCAGCAGACGGGACAGGCTAGACGATGAGCAGTTCTTC. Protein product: CASRRDRLDDEQFF.

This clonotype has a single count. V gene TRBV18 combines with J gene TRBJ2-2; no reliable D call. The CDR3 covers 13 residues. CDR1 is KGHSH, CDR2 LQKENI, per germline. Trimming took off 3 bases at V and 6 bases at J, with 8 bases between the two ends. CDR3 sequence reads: CASSPTAPGELFF. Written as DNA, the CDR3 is TGTGCCAGCTCACCCACGGCTCCCGGGGAGCTGTTTTTT.

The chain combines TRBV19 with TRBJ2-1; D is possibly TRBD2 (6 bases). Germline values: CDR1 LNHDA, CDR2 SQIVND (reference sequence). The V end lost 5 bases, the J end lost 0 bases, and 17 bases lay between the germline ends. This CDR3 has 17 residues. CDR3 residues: CASSQAGYLSSYNEQFF. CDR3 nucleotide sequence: TGTGCCAGTAGTCAGGCGGGGTATCTGAGCTCCTACAATGAGCAGTTCTTC.

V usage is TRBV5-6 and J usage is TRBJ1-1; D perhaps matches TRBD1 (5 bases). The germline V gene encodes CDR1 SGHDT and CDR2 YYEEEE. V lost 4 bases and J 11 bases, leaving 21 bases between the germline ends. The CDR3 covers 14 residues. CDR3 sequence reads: CASSPNRRPSEAFF. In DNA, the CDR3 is TGTGCCAGCAGCCCGAACAGGCGACCAAGCGAGGCTTTCTTT.

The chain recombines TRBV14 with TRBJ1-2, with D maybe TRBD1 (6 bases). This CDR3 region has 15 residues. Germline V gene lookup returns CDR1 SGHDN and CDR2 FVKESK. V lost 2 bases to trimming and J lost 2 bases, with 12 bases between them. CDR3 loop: CASSQLDRSNYGYTF. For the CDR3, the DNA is TGTGCCAGCAGCCAACTAGACAGGAGCAACTATGGCTACACCTTC.

The CDR3 region has the DNA TGCAGTGCTAGACGGGCCGCGGGGGGAGGCGGGGAGCTGTTTTTT. It is translated as CSARRAAGGGGELFF. The chain carries TRBV20-1 and TRBJ2-2, with 8 bases lining up with TRBD2. J gave up 7 bases and V 2 bases, and 9 bases lay outside the gene matches. The CDR3 covers 15 residues. Germline CDR1 is DFQATT and CDR2 is SNEGSKA (reference sequence).

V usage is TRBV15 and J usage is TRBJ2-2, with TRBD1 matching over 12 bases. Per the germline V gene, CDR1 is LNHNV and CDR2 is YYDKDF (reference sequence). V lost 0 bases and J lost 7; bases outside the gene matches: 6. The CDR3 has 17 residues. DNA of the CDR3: TGTGCCACCAGCAGAGACCCGGGACAGGGGGCGAACGGGGAGCTGTTTTTT. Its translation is CATSRDPGQGANGELFF.

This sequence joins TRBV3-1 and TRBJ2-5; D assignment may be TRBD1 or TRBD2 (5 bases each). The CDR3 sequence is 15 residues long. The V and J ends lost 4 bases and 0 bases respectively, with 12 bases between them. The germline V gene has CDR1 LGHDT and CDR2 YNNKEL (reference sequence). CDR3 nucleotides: TGTGCCAGCAGCCCTGGGACGTATCACCAAGAGACCCAGTACTTC. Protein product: CASSPGTYHQETQYF.

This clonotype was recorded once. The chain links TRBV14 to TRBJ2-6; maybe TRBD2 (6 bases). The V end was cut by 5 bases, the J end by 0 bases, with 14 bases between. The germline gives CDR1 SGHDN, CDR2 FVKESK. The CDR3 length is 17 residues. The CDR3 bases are TGTGCCAGCAGCTCAAGGGAGGTTCCCTCTGGGGCCAACGTCCTGACTTTC. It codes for CASSSREVPSGANVLTF.

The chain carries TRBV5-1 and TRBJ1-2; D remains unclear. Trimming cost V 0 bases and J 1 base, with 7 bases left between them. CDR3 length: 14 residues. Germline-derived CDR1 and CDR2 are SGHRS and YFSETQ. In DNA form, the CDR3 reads TGCGCCAGCAGCTTGGCGGTGGATAACTATGGCTACACCTTC. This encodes CASSLAVDNYGYTF.

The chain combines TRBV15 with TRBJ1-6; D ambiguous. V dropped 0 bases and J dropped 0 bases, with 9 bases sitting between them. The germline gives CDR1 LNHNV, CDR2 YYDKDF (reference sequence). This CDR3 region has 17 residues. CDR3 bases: TGTGCCACCAGCAGAGATCACAGAAGCTCCTATAATTCACCCCTCCACTTT. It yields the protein CATSRDHRSSYNSPLHF.

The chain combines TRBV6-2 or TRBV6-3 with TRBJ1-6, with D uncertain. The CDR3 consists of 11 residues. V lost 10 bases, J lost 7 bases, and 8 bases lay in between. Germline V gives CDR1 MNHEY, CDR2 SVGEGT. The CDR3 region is CATSRNSPLHF. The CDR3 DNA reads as TGTGCCACCTCGAGAAATTCACCCCTCCACTTT.

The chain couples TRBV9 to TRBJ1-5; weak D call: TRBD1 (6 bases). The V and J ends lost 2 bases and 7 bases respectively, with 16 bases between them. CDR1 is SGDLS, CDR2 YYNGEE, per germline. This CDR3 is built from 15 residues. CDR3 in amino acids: CASSVGVGGGQPQHF. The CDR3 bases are TGTGCCAGCAGCGTCGGGGTGGGGGGCGGCCAGCCCCAGCATTTT.

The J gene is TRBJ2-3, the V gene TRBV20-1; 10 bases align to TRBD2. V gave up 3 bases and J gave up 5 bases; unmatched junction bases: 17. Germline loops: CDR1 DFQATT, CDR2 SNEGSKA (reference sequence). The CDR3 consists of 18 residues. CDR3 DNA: TGCAGTGCTAGTCTCGCTGTTCTAGCGGGGGATCTCGGAGATACGCAGTATTTT. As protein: CSASLAVLAGDLGDTQYF.

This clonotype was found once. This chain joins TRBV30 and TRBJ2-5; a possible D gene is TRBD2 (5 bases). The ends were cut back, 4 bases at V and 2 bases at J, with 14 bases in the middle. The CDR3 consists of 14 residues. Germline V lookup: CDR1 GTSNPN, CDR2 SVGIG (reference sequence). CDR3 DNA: TGTGCCTGGACGCCGTCTAGCTTACAAGAGACCCAGTACTTC. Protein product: CAWTPSSLQETQYF. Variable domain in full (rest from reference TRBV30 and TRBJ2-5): SQTIHQWPATLVQPVGSPLSLECTVEGTSNPNLYWYRQAAGRGLQLLFYSVGIGQISSEVPQNLSASRPQDRQFILSSKKLLLSDSGFYLCAWTPSSLQETQYFGPGTRLLVL.

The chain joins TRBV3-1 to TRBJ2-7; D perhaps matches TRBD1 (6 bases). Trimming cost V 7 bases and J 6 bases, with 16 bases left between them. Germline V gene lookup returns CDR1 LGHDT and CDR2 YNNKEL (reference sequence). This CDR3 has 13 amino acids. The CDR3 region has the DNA TGTGCCAGCATTCAAACAGGGAAAGGCGAGCAGTACTTC. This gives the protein CASIQTGKGEQYF.

This chain's CDR3 is CASRTAIQETQYF. The CDR3 DNA is TGTGCCAGCCGGACAGCAATCCAAGAGACCCAGTACTTC. This chain connects TRBV6-5 to TRBJ2-5; a weak D match, TRBD1 (6 bases). The germline V and J ends were trimmed by 8 bases and 1 base, with 11 bases remaining between them. The CDR3 is 13 residues long. The V gene's germline CDR1 is MNHEY and CDR2 SVGAGI.

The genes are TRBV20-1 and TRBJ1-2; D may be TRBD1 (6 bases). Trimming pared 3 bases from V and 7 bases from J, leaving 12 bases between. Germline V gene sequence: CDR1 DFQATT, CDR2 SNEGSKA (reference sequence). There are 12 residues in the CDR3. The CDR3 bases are TGCAGTGCTAGGGCCGGGGGCGGTGGCTACACCTTC. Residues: CSARAGGGGYTF.

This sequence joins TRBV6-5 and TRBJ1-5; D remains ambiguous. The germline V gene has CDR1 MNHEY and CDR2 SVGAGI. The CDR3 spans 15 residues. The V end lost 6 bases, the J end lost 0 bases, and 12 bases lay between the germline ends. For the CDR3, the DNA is TGTGCCAGCAGACGTAAGACTTATAGCAATCAGCCCCAGCATTTT. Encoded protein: CASRRKTYSNQPQHF.

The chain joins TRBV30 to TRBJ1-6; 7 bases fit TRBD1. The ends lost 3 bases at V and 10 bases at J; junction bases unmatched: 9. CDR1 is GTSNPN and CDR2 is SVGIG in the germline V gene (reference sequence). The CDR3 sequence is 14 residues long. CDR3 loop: CAWSMTGTGSPLHF. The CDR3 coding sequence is TGTGCCTGGAGCATGACAGGGACCGGGTCACCCCTCCACTTT.

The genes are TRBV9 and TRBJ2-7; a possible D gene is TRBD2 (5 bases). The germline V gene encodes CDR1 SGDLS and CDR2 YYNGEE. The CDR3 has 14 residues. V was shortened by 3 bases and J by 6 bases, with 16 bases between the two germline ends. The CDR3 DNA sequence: TGTGCCAGCAGCGCATCGAGGGTGGCGGGCGAGCAGTACTTC. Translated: CASSASRVAGEQYF.

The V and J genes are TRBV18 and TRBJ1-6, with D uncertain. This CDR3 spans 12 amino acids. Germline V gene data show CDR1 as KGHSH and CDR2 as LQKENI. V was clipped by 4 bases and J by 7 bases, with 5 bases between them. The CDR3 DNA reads TGTGCCAGCTCACTCTCAAATTCACCCCTCCACTTT. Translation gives CASSLSNSPLHF.

This chain's CDR3 is CASSYPGADTQYF. The CDR3 bases are TGTGCCAGCAGTTACCCTGGGGCAGATACGCAGTATTTT. The V call is TRBV6-6, the J call TRBJ2-3; the D is unclear. The germline V and J ends were trimmed by 2 bases and 4 bases, with 7 bases remaining between them. From germline, CDR1 is MNHNY and CDR2 SVGAGI (reference sequence). CDR3 length: 13 residues.

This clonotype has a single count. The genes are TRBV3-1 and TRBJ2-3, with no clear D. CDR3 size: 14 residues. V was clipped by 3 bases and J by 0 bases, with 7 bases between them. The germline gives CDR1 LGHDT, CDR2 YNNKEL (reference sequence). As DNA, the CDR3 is TGTGCCAGCAGCCACCCCCACAGCACAGATACGCAGTATTTT. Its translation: CASSHPHSTDTQYF.

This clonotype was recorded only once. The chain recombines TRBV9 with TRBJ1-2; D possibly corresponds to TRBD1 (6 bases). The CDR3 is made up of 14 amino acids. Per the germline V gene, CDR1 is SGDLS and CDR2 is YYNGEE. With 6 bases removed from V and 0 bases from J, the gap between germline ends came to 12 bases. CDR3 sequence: CASTPQGPNYGYTF. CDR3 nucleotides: TGTGCCAGCACCCCACAGGGCCCTAACTATGGCTACACCTTC. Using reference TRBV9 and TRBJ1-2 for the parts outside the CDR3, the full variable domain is DSGVTQTPKHLITATGQRVTLRCSPRSGDLSVYWYQQSLDQGLQFLIQYYNGEERAKGNILERFSAQQFPDLHSELNLSSLELGDSALYFCASTPQGPNYGYTFGSGTRLTVV.

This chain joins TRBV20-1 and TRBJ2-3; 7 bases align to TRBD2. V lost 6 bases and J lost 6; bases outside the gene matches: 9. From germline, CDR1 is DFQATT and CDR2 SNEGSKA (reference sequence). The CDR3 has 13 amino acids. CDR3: CSAPSGAVDTQYF. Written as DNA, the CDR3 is TGCAGTGCACCGAGCGGGGCGGTCGATACGCAGTATTTT.

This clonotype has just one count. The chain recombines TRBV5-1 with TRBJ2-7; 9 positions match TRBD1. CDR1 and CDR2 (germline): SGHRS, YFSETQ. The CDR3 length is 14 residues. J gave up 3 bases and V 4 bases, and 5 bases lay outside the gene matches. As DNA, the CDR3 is TGCGCCAGCAGCCGGACAGGGGAGGTCTACGAGCAGTACTTC. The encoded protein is CASSRTGEVYEQYF.